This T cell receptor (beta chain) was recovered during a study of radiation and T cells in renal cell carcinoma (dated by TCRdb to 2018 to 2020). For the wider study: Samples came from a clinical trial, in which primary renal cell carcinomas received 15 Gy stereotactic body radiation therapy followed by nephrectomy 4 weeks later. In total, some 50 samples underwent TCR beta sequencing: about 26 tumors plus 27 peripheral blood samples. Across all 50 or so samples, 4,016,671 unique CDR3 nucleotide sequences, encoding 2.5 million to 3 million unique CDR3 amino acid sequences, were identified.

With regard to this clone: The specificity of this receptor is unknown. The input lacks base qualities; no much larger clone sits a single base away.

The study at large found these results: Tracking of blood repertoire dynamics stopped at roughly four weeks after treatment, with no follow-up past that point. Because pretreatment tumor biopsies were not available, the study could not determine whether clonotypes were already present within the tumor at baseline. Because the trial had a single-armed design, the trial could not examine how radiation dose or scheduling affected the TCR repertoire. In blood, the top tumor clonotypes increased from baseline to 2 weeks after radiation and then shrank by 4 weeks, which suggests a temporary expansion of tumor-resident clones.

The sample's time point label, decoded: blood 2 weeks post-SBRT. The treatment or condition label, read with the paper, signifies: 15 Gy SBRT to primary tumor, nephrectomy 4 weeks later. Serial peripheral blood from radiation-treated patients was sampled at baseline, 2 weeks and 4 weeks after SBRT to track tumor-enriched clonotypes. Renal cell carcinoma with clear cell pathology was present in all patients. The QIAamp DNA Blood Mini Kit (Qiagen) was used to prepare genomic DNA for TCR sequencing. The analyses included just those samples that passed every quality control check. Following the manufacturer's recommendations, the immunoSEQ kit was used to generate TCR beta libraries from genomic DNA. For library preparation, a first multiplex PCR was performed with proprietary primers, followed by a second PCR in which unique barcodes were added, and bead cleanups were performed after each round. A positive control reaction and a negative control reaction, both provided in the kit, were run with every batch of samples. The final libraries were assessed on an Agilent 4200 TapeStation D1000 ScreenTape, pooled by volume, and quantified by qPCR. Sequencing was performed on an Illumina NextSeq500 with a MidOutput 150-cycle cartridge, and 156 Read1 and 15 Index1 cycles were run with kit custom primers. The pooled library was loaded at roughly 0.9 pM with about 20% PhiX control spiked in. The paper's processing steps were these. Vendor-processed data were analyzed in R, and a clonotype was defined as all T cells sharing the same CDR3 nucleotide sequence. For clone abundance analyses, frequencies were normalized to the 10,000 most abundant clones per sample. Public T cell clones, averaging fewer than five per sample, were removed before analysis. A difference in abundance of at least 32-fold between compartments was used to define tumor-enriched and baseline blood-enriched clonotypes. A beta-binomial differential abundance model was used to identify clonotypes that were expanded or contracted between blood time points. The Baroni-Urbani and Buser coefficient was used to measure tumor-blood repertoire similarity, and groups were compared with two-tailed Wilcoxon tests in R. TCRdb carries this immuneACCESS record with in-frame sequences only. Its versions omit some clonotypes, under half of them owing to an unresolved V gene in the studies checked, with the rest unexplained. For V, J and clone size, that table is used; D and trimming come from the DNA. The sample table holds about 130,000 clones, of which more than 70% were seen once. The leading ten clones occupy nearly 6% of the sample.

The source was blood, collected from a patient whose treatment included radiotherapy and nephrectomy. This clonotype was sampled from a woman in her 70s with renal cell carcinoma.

The DNA sequence follows: TGTGCCAGCTGTAGGGGGGCAGGAGAGACCCAGTACTTC. Its protein reads: CASCRGAGETQYF. The sequence links TRBV13 to TRBJ2-5; the D match is possibly TRBD1 or TRBD2, with 6 bases aligned in each. The germline ends are 14 bases apart after V is trimmed by 8 bases and J by 4 bases. CDR3 length: 13 amino acids, cysteine to phenylalanine. CDR3 DNA is the only sequence kept; it has 39 bases, read in frame from the first base. From a lookup of the germline V gene (reference sequence), CDR1 and CDR2 are PRHDT and FYEKMQ. Beyond the CDR3, the reference TRBV13 and TRBJ2-5 genes provide the residues; the full variable domain reads: AAGVIQSPRHLIKEKRETATLKCYPIPRHDTVYWYQQGPGQDPQFLISFYEKMQSDKGSIPDRFSAQQFSDYHSELNMSSLELGDSALYFCASCRGAGETQYFGPGTRLLVL.